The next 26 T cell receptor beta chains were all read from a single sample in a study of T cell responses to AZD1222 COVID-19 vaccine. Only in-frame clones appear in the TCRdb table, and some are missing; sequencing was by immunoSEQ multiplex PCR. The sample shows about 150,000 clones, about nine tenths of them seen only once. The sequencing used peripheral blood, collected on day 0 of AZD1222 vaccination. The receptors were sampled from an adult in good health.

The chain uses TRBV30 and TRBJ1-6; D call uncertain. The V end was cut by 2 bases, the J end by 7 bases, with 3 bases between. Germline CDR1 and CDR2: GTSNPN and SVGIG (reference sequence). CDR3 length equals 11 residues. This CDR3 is CAWSLNSPLHF. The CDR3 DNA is TGTGCCTGGAGTTTAAATTCACCCCTCCACTTT.

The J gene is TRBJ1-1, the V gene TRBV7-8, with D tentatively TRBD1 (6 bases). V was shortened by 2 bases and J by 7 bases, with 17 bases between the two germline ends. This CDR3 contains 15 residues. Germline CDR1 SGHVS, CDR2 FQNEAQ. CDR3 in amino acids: CASSLYRLGGSEAFF. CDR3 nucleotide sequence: TGTGCCAGCAGCTTATATCGCTTAGGGGGGAGTGAAGCTTTCTTT.

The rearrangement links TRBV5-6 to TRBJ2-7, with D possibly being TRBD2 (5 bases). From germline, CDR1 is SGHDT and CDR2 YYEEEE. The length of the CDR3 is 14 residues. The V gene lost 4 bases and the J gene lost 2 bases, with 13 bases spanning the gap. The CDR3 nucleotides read TGTGCCAGCAGCGGACGGACGGAGGCCTACGAGCAGTACTTC. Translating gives CASSGRTEAYEQYF.

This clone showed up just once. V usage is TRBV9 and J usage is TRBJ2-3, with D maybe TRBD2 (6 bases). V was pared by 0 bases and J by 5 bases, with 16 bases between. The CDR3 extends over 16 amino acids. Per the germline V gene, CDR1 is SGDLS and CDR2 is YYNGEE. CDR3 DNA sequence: TGTGCCAGCAGCGTAGCGGCTAGCGTTGGGTTAGATACGCAGTATTTT. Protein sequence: CASSVAASVGLDTQYF.

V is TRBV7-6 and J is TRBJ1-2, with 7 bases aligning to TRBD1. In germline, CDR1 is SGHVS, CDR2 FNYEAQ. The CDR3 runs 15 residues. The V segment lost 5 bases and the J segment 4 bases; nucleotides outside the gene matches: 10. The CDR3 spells CASSPQQGMGYGYTF. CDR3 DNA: TGTGCCAGCAGCCCTCAACAGGGGATGGGCTATGGCTACACCTTC.

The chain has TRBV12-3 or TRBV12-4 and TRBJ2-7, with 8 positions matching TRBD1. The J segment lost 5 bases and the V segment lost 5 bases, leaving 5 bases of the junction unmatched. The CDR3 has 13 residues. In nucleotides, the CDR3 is TGTGCCAGCAGTCCGGGACAGGAAAACGAGCAGTACTTC. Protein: CASSPGQENEQYF.

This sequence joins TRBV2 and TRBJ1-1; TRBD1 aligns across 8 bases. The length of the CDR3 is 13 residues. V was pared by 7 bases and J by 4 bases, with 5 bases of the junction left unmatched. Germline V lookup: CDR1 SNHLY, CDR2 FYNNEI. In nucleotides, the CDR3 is TGTGCCAGCAACACAGGGGGGAGCACTGAAGCTTTCTTT. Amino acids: CASNTGGSTEAFF.

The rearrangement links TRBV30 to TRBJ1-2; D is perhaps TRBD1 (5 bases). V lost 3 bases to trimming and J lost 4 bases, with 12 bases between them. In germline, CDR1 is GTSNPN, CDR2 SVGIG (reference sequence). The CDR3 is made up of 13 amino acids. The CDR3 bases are TGTGCCTGGAGCACAGGACCGACCTATGGCTACACCTTC. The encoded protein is CAWSTGPTYGYTF.

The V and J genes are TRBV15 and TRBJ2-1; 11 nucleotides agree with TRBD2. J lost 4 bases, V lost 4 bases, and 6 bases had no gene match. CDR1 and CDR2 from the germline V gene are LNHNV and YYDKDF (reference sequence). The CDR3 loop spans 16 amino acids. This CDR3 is CATSIELAGDYNEQFF. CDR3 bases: TGTGCCACCAGCATTGAACTAGCGGGAGATTACAATGAGCAGTTCTTC.

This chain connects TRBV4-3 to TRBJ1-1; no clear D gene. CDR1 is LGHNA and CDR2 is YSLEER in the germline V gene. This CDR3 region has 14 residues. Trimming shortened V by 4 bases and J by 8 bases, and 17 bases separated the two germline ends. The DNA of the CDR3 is TGCGCCAGCAGCCGCACCCACGAGGGAGTGGAAGCTTTCTTT. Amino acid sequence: CASSRTHEGVEAFF.

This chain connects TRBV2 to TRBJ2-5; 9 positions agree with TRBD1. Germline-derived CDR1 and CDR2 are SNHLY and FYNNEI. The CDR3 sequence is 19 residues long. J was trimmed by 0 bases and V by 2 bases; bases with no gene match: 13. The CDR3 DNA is TGTGCCAGCAGTGAATTTCGGGACAGGGTCCAGCAGTACCAAGAGACCCAGTACTTC. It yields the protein CASSEFRDRVQQYQETQYF.

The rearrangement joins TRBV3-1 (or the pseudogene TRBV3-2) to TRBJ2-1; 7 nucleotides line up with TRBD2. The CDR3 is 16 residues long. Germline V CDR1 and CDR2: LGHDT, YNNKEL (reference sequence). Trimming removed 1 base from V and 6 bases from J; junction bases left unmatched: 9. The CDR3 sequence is CASSQGGRGWGNEQFF. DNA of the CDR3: TGTGCCAGCAGCCAAGGGGGGAGGGGATGGGGCAATGAGCAGTTCTTC.

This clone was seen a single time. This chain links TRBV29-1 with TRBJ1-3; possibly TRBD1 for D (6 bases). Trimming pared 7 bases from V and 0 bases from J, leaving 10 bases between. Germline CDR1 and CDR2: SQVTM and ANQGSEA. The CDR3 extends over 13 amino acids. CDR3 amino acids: CSARTDSGNTIYF. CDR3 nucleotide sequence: TGCAGCGCCAGGACAGACTCTGGAAACACCATATATTTT.

CDR3 nucleotide sequence: TGTGCCAGCAGCTTGGGGCAAACTAATGAAAAACTGTTTTTT. It translates to CASSLGQTNEKLFF. The chain is built from TRBV7-9 and TRBJ1-4, with D maybe TRBD1 (5 bases). CDR1 SEHNR and CDR2 FQNEAQ come from the germline V gene (reference sequence). CDR3 length equals 14 residues. Between the trimmed V and J ends, which lost 3 bases and 1 base, there was a span of 6 bases.

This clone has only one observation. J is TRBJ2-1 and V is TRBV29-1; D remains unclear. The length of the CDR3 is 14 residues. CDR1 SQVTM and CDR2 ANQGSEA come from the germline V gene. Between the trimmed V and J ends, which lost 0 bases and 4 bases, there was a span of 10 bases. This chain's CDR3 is CSVEDLIEYNEQFF. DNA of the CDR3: TGCAGCGTTGAAGATCTTATAGAGTACAATGAGCAGTTCTTC.

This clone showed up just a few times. CDR3 in amino acids: CASSPFSYNEQFF. Written as DNA, the CDR3 is TGTGCCAGCAGCCCTTTCTCCTACAATGAGCAGTTCTTC. The chain recombines TRBV3-1 (or the pseudogene TRBV3-2) with TRBJ2-1; D gene unclear. The ends were cut back, 4 bases at V and 0 bases at J, with 4 bases in the middle. Germline V gene data show CDR1 as LGHDT and CDR2 as YNNKEL (reference sequence). The CDR3 length is 13 residues.

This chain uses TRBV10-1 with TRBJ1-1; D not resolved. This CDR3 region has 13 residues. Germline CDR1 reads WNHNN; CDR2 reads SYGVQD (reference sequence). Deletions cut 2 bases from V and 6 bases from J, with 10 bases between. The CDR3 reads CASSETATPEAFF. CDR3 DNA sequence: TGCGCCAGCAGTGAGACAGCTACCCCTGAAGCTTTCTTT.

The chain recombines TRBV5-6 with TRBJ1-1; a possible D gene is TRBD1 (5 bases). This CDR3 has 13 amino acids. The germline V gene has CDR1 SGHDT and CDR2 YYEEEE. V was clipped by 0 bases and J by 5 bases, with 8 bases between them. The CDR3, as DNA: TGTGCCAGCAGCTTGGAGGAGGGGACTGAAGCTTTCTTT. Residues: CASSLEEGTEAFF.

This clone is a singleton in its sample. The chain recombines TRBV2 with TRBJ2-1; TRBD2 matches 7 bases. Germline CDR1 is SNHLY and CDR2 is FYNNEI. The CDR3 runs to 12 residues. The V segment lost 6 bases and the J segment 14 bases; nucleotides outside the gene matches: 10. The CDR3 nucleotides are TGTGCCAGCAGCCGGGAGGACGGGACTAAGTTCTTC. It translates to CASSREDGTKFF.

The CDR3 spells CASSRVGTDTQYF. The CDR3 DNA reads as TGTGCCAGCAGCAGAGTGGGCACAGATACGCAGTATTTT. The chain combines TRBV5-6 with TRBJ2-3; D ambiguous. Trimming cost V 4 bases and J 1 base, with 7 bases left between them. Looked up from germline, CDR1 is SGHDT and CDR2 is YYEEEE. This CDR3 comprises 13 residues.

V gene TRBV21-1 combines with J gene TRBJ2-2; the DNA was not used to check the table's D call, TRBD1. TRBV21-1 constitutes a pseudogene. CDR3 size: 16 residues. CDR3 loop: CASSTGDRANTGELFF. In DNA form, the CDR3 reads TGTGCCAGCAGCACAGGGGACAGGGCGAACACCGGGGAGCTGTTTTTT.

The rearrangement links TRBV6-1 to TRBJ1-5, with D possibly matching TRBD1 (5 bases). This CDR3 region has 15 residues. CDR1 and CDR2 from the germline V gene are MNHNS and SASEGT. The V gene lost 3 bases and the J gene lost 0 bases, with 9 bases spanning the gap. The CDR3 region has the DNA TGTGCCAGCAGTGATCCAGGGTTTAGCAATCAGCCCCAGCATTTT. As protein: CASSDPGFSNQPQHF.

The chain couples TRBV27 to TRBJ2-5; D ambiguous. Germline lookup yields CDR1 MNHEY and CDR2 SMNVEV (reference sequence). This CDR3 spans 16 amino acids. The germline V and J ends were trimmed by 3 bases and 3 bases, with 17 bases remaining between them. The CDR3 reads CASSFGPYHHKETQYF. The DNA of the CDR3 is TGTGCCAGCAGTTTCGGGCCCTACCACCACAAAGAGACCCAGTACTTC.

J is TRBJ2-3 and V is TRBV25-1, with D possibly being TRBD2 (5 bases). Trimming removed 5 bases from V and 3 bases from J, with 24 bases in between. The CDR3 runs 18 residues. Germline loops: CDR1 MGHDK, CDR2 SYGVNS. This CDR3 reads CASSRTLTSSRGTDTQYF. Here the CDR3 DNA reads TGTGCCAGCAGTAGAACCCTTACGTCTAGCAGAGGGACAGATACGCAGTATTTT. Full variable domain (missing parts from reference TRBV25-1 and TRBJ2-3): EADIYQTPRYLVIGTGKKITLECSQTMGHDKMYWYQQDPGMELHLIHYSYGVNSTEKGDLSSESTVSRIRTEHFPLTLESARPSHTSQYLCASSRTLTSSRGTDTQYFGPGTRLTVL.

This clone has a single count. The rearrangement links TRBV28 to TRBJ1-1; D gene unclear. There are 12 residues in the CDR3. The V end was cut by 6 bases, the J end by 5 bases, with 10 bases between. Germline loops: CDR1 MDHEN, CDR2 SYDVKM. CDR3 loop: CASRSSMTEAFF. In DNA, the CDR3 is TGTGCCAGCAGATCCAGCATGACTGAAGCTTTCTTT. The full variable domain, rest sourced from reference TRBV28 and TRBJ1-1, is DVKVTQSSRYLVKRTGEKVFLECVQDMDHENMFWYRQDPGLGLRLIYFSYDVKMKEKGDIPEGYSVSREKKERFSLILESASTNQTSMYLCASRSSMTEAFFGQGTRLTVV.

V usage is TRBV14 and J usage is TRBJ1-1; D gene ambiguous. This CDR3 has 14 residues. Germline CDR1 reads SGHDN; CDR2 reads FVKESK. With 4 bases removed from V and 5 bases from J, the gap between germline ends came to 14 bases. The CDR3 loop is CASSPLGRETEAFF. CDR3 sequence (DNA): TGTGCCAGCAGCCCCTTGGGGAGAGAGACTGAAGCTTTCTTT.